One sample yielded the 8 T cell receptor beta chains listed below, sequenced in a study of T cells in Graves' hyperthyroidism and ophthalmopathy. Regions amplified from RNA transcripts were the TCR beta CDR3 regions. The HTBI primer set drove a first-round RT-PCR of the TCR CDR3. MiXCR, applied by TCRdb to the multiplex PCR reads, yields one record per CDR3 protein. The sample lists 340,000 or so distinct CDR3 sequences, 21% occurring once. Sequenced material: blood. The receptors shown here come from a woman between 50 and 59 years old with Graves' hyperthyroidism.

This clonotype was picked up many times. V is TRBV20-1 and J is TRBJ2-5; 9 nucleotides agree with TRBD2. V gave up 0 bases and J gave up 3 bases; unmatched junction bases: 5. Germline CDR1 is DFQATT and CDR2 is SNEGSKA (reference sequence). The CDR3 is made up of 15 amino acids. CDR3 bases: TGCAGTGCTAGAGAAGAGACTAGCGGTAAAGAGACCCAGTACTTC. Translating it yields CSAREETSGKETQYF.

This clonotype was seen many times. V and J are TRBV28 and TRBJ2-7; TRBD1 aligns across 7 bases. The trim removed 10 bases at V and 3 bases at J, leaving 6 bases unmatched. Germline loops: CDR1 MDHEN, CDR2 SYDVKM. The CDR3 is 12 residues long. In DNA, the CDR3 is TGTGCCACTCATAGACAGGGCTACGAGCAGTACTTC. The encoded protein is CATHRQGYEQYF.

The sample holds many counts of this clonotype. The V gene is TRBV28, the J gene TRBJ2-7, with 7 bases that match TRBD2. The V segment lost 3 bases and the J segment 0 bases; nucleotides outside the gene matches: 8. The CDR3 extends over 16 amino acids. Germline lookup yields CDR1 MDHEN and CDR2 SYDVKM. The CDR3 DNA reads as TGTGCCAGCAGTTTTTTCCTCGGGGGGAGCTCCTACGAGCAGTACTTC. Translation: CASSFFLGGSSYEQYF.

This clonotype was detected ten times or more. The chain employs TRBV7-8 and TRBJ2-4; 7 bases agree with TRBD1. CDR1 SGHVS and CDR2 FQNEAQ come from the germline V gene. V lost 3 bases to trimming and J lost 1 base; unmatched junction nucleotides: 9. The CDR3 is 17 residues long. This CDR3 reads CASSFGQAFPAKNIQYF. The DNA for the CDR3 is TGTGCCAGCAGCTTTGGACAGGCCTTTCCTGCCAAAAACATTCAGTACTTC.

In this sample, this clonotype turned up many times. This rearrangement joins TRBV16 to TRBJ1-4; no clear D. Trimming took 3 bases from V and 5 from J, leaving 13 bases between them. The germline V gene encodes CDR1 KGHSY and CDR2 FQNENV. This CDR3 comprises 15 residues. CDR3 coding DNA: TGTGCCAGCAGCCAGTATTTCAGCGGCAATGAAAAACTGTTTTTT. It yields the protein CASSQYFSGNEKLFF.

V usage is TRBV29-1 and J usage is TRBJ1-2; D is perhaps TRBD1 (6 bases). The V gene lost 3 bases and the J gene lost 8 bases, with 10 bases spanning the gap. Germline CDR1 and CDR2: SQVTM and ANQGSEA. This CDR3 region has 11 residues. The CDR3 region is CSVDTGSGYTF. The CDR3 coding sequence is TGCAGCGTTGACACAGGGTCGGGCTACACCTTC. The variable domain in full, completed from reference TRBV29-1 and TRBJ1-2, reads SAVISQKPSRDICQRGTSLTIQCQVDSQVTMMFWYRQQPGQSLTLIATANQGSEATYESGFVIDKFPISRPNLTFSTLTVSNMSPEDSSIYLCSVDTGSGYTFGSGTRLTVV.

This rearrangement joins TRBV25-1 to TRBJ2-7, with D maybe TRBD1 (6 bases). Germline V gene data show CDR1 as MGHDK and CDR2 as SYGVNS. Trimming pared 0 bases from V and 0 bases from J, leaving 21 bases between. The CDR3 is 19 residues long. CDR3 sequence (DNA): TGTGCCAGCAGTGAATATAGGGGGTCCGACAGAAAAAGCTCCTACGAGCAGTACTTC. Translated: CASSEYRGSDRKSSYEQYF.

V is TRBV28 and J is TRBJ2-2, with 9 bases aligning to TRBD1. The trim removed 8 bases at V and 2 bases at J, leaving 9 bases unmatched. The germline V gene has CDR1 MDHEN and CDR2 SYDVKM. The CDR3 sequence is 16 residues long. This CDR3 reads CASGNTGGANTGELFF. The CDR3 DNA follows: TGTGCCAGCGGGAACACAGGGGGCGCAAACACCGGGGAGCTGTTTTTT. Complete variable domain (other parts from reference TRBV28 and TRBJ2-2): DVKVTQSSRYLVKRTGEKVFLECVQDMDHENMFWYRQDPGLGLRLIYFSYDVKMKEKGDIPEGYSVSREKKERFSLILESASTNQTSMYLCASGNTGGANTGELFFGEGSRLTVL.